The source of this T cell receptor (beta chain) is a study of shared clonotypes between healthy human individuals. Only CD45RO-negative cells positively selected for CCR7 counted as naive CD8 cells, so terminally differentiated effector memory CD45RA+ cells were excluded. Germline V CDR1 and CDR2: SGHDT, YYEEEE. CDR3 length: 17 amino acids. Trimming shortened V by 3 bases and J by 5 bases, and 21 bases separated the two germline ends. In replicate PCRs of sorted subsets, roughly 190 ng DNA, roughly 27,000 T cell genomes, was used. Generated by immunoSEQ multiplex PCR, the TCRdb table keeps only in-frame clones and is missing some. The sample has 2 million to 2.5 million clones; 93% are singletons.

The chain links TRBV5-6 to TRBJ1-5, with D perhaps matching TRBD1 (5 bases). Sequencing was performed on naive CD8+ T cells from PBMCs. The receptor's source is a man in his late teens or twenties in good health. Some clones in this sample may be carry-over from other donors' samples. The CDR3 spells CASSWTVGDLVHQPQHF. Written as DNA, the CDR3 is TGTGCCAGCAGCTGGACGGTCGGGGACCTAGTCCATCAGCCCCAGCATTTT.